This TCR beta chain derives from a study of CD8 T cells in Susac syndrome. The T cells that were sequenced for TCR beta were CD8+ and CD4+ cells from blood. TEMRA cells underwent FACS enrichment and CD8+ and CD4+ T cells underwent negative isolation. Random hexamers primed reverse transcription of 0.5 to 1 ug RNA. Amplification of TCR beta CDR3 by immunoSEQ multiplex PCR spanned 54 Vbeta and 13 Jbeta. TCRdb processed the immunoSEQ multiplex PCR reads anew with MiXCR; each CDR3 protein has one entry. Seen here are hundreds of thousands of distinct CDR3 sequences, more than 80% observed once, and the top ten hold approximately 0.11%. Germline lookup yields CDR1 LNHDA and CDR2 SQIVND (reference sequence). Between the trimmed V and J ends, which lost 3 bases and 2 bases, there was a span of 10 bases. The CDR3 consists of 14 residues.

The rearrangement joins TRBV19 to TRBJ1-1; D remains unclear. Sequenced sample: CD8+ T cells from PBMCs. This sequence was found in a human donor with multiple sclerosis. The CDR3 is CASSIGGLNTEAFF. CDR3 nucleotide sequence: TGTGCCAGTAGTATTGGCGGACTAAACACTGAAGCTTTCTTT.